This T cell receptor (beta chain) was found in a study of blood T cell repertoires in COVID-19 (TCRdb year 2020). Context from the whole study: Samples covering the acute and convalescent phases of COVID-19 were provided by collaborators in the United States, Italy and Spain. Where HLA class I and class II types were available, the types were taken from metadata supplied by the sample provider, not from assay-based typing. A freely available public database, intended as a resource for researchers studying the immune response to SARS-CoV-2, is where the repertoires were released. The samples were drawn from the first 160 participants of the ongoing ImmuneRACE study and from more than 1,000 subjects provided by 6 global collaborators. The material from the prospective study consisted of cDNA or gDNA derived from T cells, B-cell-depleted T cells, or PBMCs. Deeply sampled blood TCRbeta repertoires from subjects exposed to, actively infected with, or recovered from COVID-19 were included in the dataset. Sample metadata almost always included a de-identified subject ID, COVID-19 status, age in years and sex. General study outcomes and caveats: The amount of clinical and demographic metadata varied by source and participant and was provided uncurated.

CDR1 LNHNV and CDR2 YYDKDF were looked up in the germline V gene (reference sequence). The CDR3 measures 16 amino acids from cysteine to phenylalanine. The only DNA kept is the CDR3, 48 bases in frame from the first base. V is clipped by 3 bases and J by 1 base, and the sequence between their germline boundaries is 13 bases long. One collaborating source in Seattle enrolled patients while the patients were actively infected and followed the patients over time throughout the course of disease. Each collaborating institution followed its own protocols to collect whole blood in K2EDTA tubes. For TCRbeta analysis, collaborator samples were shipped as frozen whole blood, as isolated PBMCs, or as DNA extracted from either sample type. A single count supports this clone. Its cognate antigen has yet to be identified. The record has no base qualities; no much larger clone is one base away. The immunoSEQ Assay, a bias-controlled multiplex PCR, was used to amplify TCRbeta CDR3 regions from genomic DNA. The source study handled its data this way. The number of nucleated cells in each sample was estimated from the amplification of reference gene primers within the assay. To quantify the absolute abundance of each unique TCRbeta CDR3 rearrangement, sequence reads were collapsed and filtered. For each sample, productive Simpson clonality was calculated as the square root of Simpson's diversity index over productive rearrangements. Drawn from immuneACCESS, this table holds only the in-frame rearrangements with V and J called that TCRdb kept. Clones are partly lost; checked studies trace under half to an unresolved V gene and leave the rest unexplained. The V and J calls and clone size are taken from that table; D and trimming were inferred from the DNA. A total of around 270,000 clones appear in this sample, roughly 80% of them only once. Approximately 15% of the sample lies in the top ten.

This clonotype originated in a person between 65 and 80 years old with COVID-19, enrolled during active disease. Sequencing was carried out using peripheral blood. The chain is made from TRBV15 and TRBJ2-1; the D segment cannot be called with confidence. At the DNA level, the sequence is TGTGCCACCAGCAGGGAACTAACCGTTTCCTACAATGAGCAGTTCTTC. The encoded protein is CATSRELTVSYNEQFF.